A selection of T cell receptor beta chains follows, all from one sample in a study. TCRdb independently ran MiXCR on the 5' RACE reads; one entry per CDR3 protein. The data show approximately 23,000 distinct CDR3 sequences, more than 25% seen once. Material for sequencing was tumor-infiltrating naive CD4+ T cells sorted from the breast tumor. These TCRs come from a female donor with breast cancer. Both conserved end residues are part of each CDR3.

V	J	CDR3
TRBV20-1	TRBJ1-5	CSARDTKGRHQPQHF
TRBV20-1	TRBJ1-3	CSAGINADRGGNTIYF
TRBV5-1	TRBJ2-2	CASSSGSTGELFF
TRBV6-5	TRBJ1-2	CASSSPGTHNYGYTF
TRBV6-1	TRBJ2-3	CASSHTDTQYF
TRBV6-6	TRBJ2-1	CASSYRRGESYNEQFF
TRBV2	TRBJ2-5	CASSHGGETQYF
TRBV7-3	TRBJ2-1	CASSPGLTSDEQFF
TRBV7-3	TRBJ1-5	CASSLDSNQPQHF
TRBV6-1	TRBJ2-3	CASSVARAGGFTDTQYF
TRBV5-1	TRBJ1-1	CASSQGRLNTEAFF
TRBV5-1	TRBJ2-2	CASSLTGVETGELFF
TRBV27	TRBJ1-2	CASSFLPGEAGYTF
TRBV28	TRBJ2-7	CAATRGFYEQYF
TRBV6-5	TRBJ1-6	CATQRASSYNSPLHF
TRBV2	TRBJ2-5	CASSEGKGRSETQYF
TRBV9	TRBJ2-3	CASSVRLAGGVDTQYF
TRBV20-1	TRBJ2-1	CSARQGSYNEQFF
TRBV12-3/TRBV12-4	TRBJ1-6	CASSLSSGVGSPLHF
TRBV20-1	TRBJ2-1	CSARARGRKQFF
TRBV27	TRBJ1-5	CASSFRGGQPQHF
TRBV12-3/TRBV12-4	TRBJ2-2	CASSSRGGELFF
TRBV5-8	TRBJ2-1	CASSLDNEQFF